These T cell receptor beta chains were read from a single sample in a study of cytomegalovirus exposure and HLA in healthy donors. The assay was immunoSEQ multiplex PCR, and TCRdb's table has in-frame clones only and misses some. The sample contains some 200,000 clones, 75% to 90% of which appear only once. Source material: PBMCs. Receptor source: a woman aged 50 to 60 in good health and CMV-seropositive. The CDR3 runs from the conserved cysteine through the conserved F or W. Fields, in order: V gene, clone size, J gene, D gene, CDR3 protein, CDR3 DNA. D genes are given only for firm matches. The listing skips clone size in some rows; elsewhere it reads once, few, many or a size class.

v_call: TRBV6-5
clone_size: .
j_call: TRBJ1-1
d_call: TRBD1
cdr3_aa: CASSARGGINTEAFF
cdr3_nt: TGTGCCAGCAGCGCCCGAGGGGGCATTAACACTGAAGCTTTCTTT

v_call: TRBV19
clone_size: .
j_call: TRBJ1-2
d_call: TRBD1
cdr3_aa: CASTTGTGVSYGYTF
cdr3_nt: TGTGCCAGCACAACCGGGACAGGGGTTAGCTATGGCTACACCTTC

v_call: TRBV19
clone_size: .
j_call: TRBJ2-1
d_call: .
cdr3_aa: CASSMWQSNEQFF
cdr3_nt: TGTGCCAGTAGTATGTGGCAGTCCAATGAGCAGTTCTTC

v_call: TRBV10-1
clone_size: .
j_call: TRBJ1-6
d_call: TRBD1
cdr3_aa: CAPPGDRDNSPLHF
cdr3_nt: TGCGCGCCTCCCGGAGACAGGGATAATTCACCCCTCCACTTT

v_call: TRBV5-1
clone_size: .
j_call: TRBJ2-1
d_call: TRBD2
cdr3_aa: CASSLGVGGGNEQFF
cdr3_nt: TGCGCCAGCAGCTTGGGGGTCGGGGGGGGTAATGAGCAGTTCTTC

v_call: TRBV10-3
clone_size: once
j_call: TRBJ1-2
d_call: .
cdr3_aa: CAISDFYGYTF
cdr3_nt: TGTGCCATCAGTGACTTCTATGGCTACACCTTC

v_call: TRBV18
clone_size: .
j_call: TRBJ2-5
d_call: .
cdr3_aa: CASSPSQGETQYF
cdr3_nt: TGTGCCAGCTCACCGTCACAGGGTGAGACCCAGTACTTC

v_call: TRBV10-3
clone_size: .
j_call: TRBJ2-3
d_call: .
cdr3_aa: CAISESAASTDTQYF
cdr3_nt: TGTGCCATCAGTGAATCAGCGGCTAGCACAGATACGCAGTATTTT

v_call: TRBV2
clone_size: .
j_call: TRBJ1-2
d_call: .
cdr3_aa: CASTSGESYGYTF
cdr3_nt: TGTGCCAGCACCTCGGGGGAGAGCTATGGCTACACCTTC

v_call: TRBV28
clone_size: .
j_call: TRBJ2-7
d_call: .
cdr3_aa: CASSLVGGEQYF
cdr3_nt: TGTGCCAGCAGTTTGGTCGGGGGCGAGCAGTACTTC

v_call: TRBV19
clone_size: .
j_call: TRBJ2-1
d_call: TRBD1
cdr3_aa: CASSPGQGSFSSYNEQFF
cdr3_nt: TGTGCCAGTAGCCCGGGACAGGGGAGCTTTAGCTCCTACAATGAGCAGTTCTTC

v_call: TRBV5-5
clone_size: .
j_call: TRBJ1-5
d_call: .
cdr3_aa: CASSLRGMGAGQPQHF
cdr3_nt: TGTGCCAGCAGCTTGAGAGGGATGGGGGCAGGACAGCCCCAGCATTTT

v_call: TRBV7-8
clone_size: .
j_call: TRBJ2-2
d_call: TRBD1
cdr3_aa: CASSLRGQERNTGELFF
cdr3_nt: TGTGCCAGCAGCTTACGAGGACAGGAGAGGAACACCGGGGAGCTGTTTTTT

v_call: TRBV5-1
clone_size: once
j_call: TRBJ1-2
d_call: .
cdr3_aa: CASSPDYGYTF
cdr3_nt: TGCGCCAGCAGCCCGGACTATGGCTACACCTTC

v_call: TRBV9
clone_size: .
j_call: TRBJ1-5
d_call: TRBD1
cdr3_aa: CASSAGQGSNQPQHF
cdr3_nt: TGTGCCAGCAGCGCCGGACAGGGTAGCAATCAGCCCCAGCATTTT

v_call: TRBV27
clone_size: .
j_call: TRBJ1-4
d_call: .
cdr3_aa: CASSLDGRFREKLFF
cdr3_nt: TGTGCCAGCAGTTTAGATGGCAGGTTTCGGGAAAAACTGTTTTTT

v_call: TRBV10-3
clone_size: .
j_call: TRBJ2-4
d_call: TRBD1
cdr3_aa: CAISAGDRGDIQYF
cdr3_nt: TGTGCCATCAGTGCTGGGGACAGGGGGGACATTCAGTACTTC

v_call: TRBV9
clone_size: .
j_call: TRBJ1-5
d_call: TRBD1
cdr3_aa: CASNVRDREGSVRTLNQPQHF
cdr3_nt: TGTGCCAGCAACGTCCGGGACAGGGAAGGTAGCGTAAGGACCCTCAATCAGCCCCAGCATTTT

v_call: TRBV7-2
clone_size: .
j_call: TRBJ2-5
d_call: .
cdr3_aa: CASSLGLVETQYF
cdr3_nt: TGTGCCAGCAGCTTAGGACTAGTCGAGACCCAGTACTTC

v_call: TRBV11-2
clone_size: .
j_call: TRBJ1-4
d_call: TRBD1
cdr3_aa: CASSPAGTDNEKLFF
cdr3_nt: TGTGCCAGCAGCCCAGCCGGGACAGATAATGAAAAACTGTTTTTT

v_call: TRBV6-5
clone_size: .
j_call: TRBJ1-4
d_call: .
cdr3_aa: CASSLDYIDEKLFF
cdr3_nt: TGTGCCAGCAGTCTCGACTATATAGATGAAAAACTGTTTTTT

v_call: TRBV4-3
clone_size: .
j_call: TRBJ2-2
d_call: TRBD2
cdr3_aa: CASSQRTSGGSGELFF
cdr3_nt: TGCGCCAGCAGCCAAAGGACTAGCGGGGGCTCCGGGGAGCTGTTTTTT

v_call: TRBV11-2
clone_size: .
j_call: TRBJ1-1
d_call: .
cdr3_aa: CASSSSRGEAFF
cdr3_nt: TGTGCCAGCAGCTCCTCCCGAGGTGAAGCTTTCTTT

v_call: TRBV4-2
clone_size: .
j_call: TRBJ2-5
d_call: TRBD2
cdr3_aa: CASSPRLASSETQYF
cdr3_nt: TGTGCCAGCAGCCCACGACTAGCGTCGTCAGAGACCCAGTACTTC

v_call: TRBV5-1
clone_size: .
j_call: TRBJ1-1
d_call: .
cdr3_aa: CASSLSGGNTEAFF
cdr3_nt: TGCGCCAGCAGCTTGTCGGGGGGAAACACTGAAGCTTTCTTT

v_call: TRBV5-8
clone_size: .
j_call: TRBJ2-2
d_call: TRBD1
cdr3_aa: CASSLARTGTGELFF
cdr3_nt: TGTGCCAGCAGCTTAGCCCGGACAGGGACCGGGGAGCTGTTTTTT

v_call: TRBV4-2
clone_size: few
j_call: TRBJ1-2
d_call: TRBD1
cdr3_aa: CASSPDRQGDDYGYTF
cdr3_nt: TGTGCCAGCAGCCCCGATCGACAGGGGGATGACTATGGCTACACCTTC

v_call: TRBV10-1
clone_size: few
j_call: TRBJ2-7
d_call: TRBD1
cdr3_aa: CASSIAGGYEQYF
cdr3_nt: TGCGCCAGCAGTATCGCAGGGGGTTACGAGCAGTACTTC

v_call: TRBV19
clone_size: .
j_call: TRBJ1-1
d_call: .
cdr3_aa: CASLRRQVGPEAFF
cdr3_nt: TGTGCCAGTCTCCGACGACAGGTAGGCCCTGAAGCTTTCTTT

v_call: TRBV6-6
clone_size: .
j_call: TRBJ2-7
d_call: TRBD1
cdr3_aa: CASSYPSDRSGEQYF
cdr3_nt: TGTGCCAGCAGTTACCCCTCGGACAGGTCAGGCGAGCAGTACTTC

v_call: TRBV30
clone_size: .
j_call: TRBJ1-6
d_call: .
cdr3_aa: CAWSRLGPLHF
cdr3_nt: TGTGCCTGGAGCAGGCTGGGACCCCTCCACTTT

v_call: TRBV7-8
clone_size: .
j_call: TRBJ2-5
d_call: .
cdr3_aa: CASSRSEYQETQYF
cdr3_nt: TGTGCCAGCAGCCGTTCGGAGTACCAAGAGACCCAGTACTTC

v_call: TRBV5-1
clone_size: once
j_call: TRBJ2-3
d_call: .
cdr3_aa: CASSFRGDTDTQYF
cdr3_nt: TGCGCCAGCAGCTTCCGGGGAGACACAGATACGCAGTATTTT

v_call: TRBV6-5
clone_size: .
j_call: TRBJ1-2
d_call: TRBD1
cdr3_aa: CATYDRGQNYGYTF
cdr3_nt: TGTGCCACCTACGACAGGGGGCAAAACTATGGCTACACCTTC

v_call: TRBV6-5
clone_size: .
j_call: TRBJ2-3
d_call: .
cdr3_aa: CASSYSRGTDTQYF
cdr3_nt: TGTGCCAGCAGTTACTCCAGGGGAACAGATACGCAGTATTTT

v_call: TRBV5-4
clone_size: .
j_call: TRBJ1-6
d_call: TRBD1
cdr3_aa: CASSLGQGLGAPLHF
cdr3_nt: TGTGCCAGCAGCTTGGGACAGGGACTAGGGGCACCCCTCCACTTT

v_call: TRBV28
clone_size: .
j_call: TRBJ1-2
d_call: TRBD1
cdr3_aa: CASSSGTDNGYTF
cdr3_nt: TGTGCCAGCAGTTCCGGGACAGACAATGGCTACACCTTC

v_call: TRBV7-3
clone_size: .
j_call: TRBJ2-2
d_call: .
cdr3_aa: CASRRGGGDTGELFF
cdr3_nt: TGTGCCAGCAGAAGAGGGGGTGGGGACACCGGGGAGCTGTTTTTT

v_call: TRBV11-3
clone_size: .
j_call: TRBJ2-1
d_call: TRBD2
cdr3_aa: CASSPRLAGNNEQFF
cdr3_nt: TGTGCTAGCAGCCCCCGACTAGCGGGGAACAATGAGCAGTTCTTC

v_call: TRBV7-2
clone_size: once
j_call: TRBJ1-5
d_call: TRBD1
cdr3_aa: CASSPDRGNQPQHF
cdr3_nt: TGTGCCAGCAGCCCGGACAGGGGGAATCAGCCCCAGCATTTT

v_call: TRBV7-3
clone_size: .
j_call: TRBJ1-2
d_call: .
cdr3_aa: CASSPGGADLYGYTF
cdr3_nt: TGTGCCAGCAGCCCAGGAGGGGCAGACCTCTATGGCTACACCTTC

v_call: TRBV2
clone_size: .
j_call: TRBJ1-3
d_call: .
cdr3_aa: CASSETQDRGTIYF
cdr3_nt: TGTGCCAGCAGTGAAACACAGGATAGGGGCACCATATATTTT

v_call: TRBV7-8
clone_size: .
j_call: TRBJ1-5
d_call: .
cdr3_aa: CASSLASGNNQPQHF
cdr3_nt: TGTGCCAGCAGCTTAGCCTCAGGTAACAATCAGCCCCAGCATTTT

v_call: TRBV5-6
clone_size: .
j_call: TRBJ1-2
d_call: TRBD1
cdr3_aa: CASSRGQGASGYTF
cdr3_nt: TGTGCCAGCAGCCGGGGACAGGGGGCGAGCGGCTACACCTTC

v_call: TRBV5-1
clone_size: .
j_call: TRBJ2-2
d_call: .
cdr3_aa: CASGQGRSDTGELFF
cdr3_nt: TGCGCCAGTGGTCAGGGGCGCTCGGATACCGGGGAGCTGTTTTTT

v_call: TRBV27
clone_size: .
j_call: TRBJ2-3
d_call: TRBD2
cdr3_aa: CASSLLHIAGGRADTQYF
cdr3_nt: TGTGCCAGCAGTCTACTACACATAGCGGGGGGGCGGGCAGATACGCAGTATTTT

v_call: TRBV18
clone_size: .
j_call: TRBJ1-2
d_call: .
cdr3_aa: CASSPPGVGAGEGGYTF
cdr3_nt: TGTGCCAGCTCACCACCAGGGGTCGGAGCAGGGGAGGGCGGCTACACCTTC

v_call: TRBV5-6
clone_size: .
j_call: TRBJ1-1
d_call: TRBD1
cdr3_aa: CASRGDRDSYTEAFF
cdr3_nt: TGTGCCAGCAGGGGAGACAGGGACTCGTACACTGAAGCTTTCTTT

v_call: TRBV9
clone_size: .
j_call: TRBJ2-1
d_call: TRBD2
cdr3_aa: CASSQTLSGGPSYNEQFF
cdr3_nt: TGTGCCAGCAGCCAGACCCTTAGCGGGGGGCCTTCCTACAATGAGCAGTTCTTC

v_call: TRBV7-2
clone_size: .
j_call: TRBJ2-1
d_call: TRBD2
cdr3_aa: CASSEGLAGGRRQFF
cdr3_nt: TGTGCCAGCAGCGAGGGACTAGCGGGGGGGAGGAGGCAGTTCTTC

v_call: TRBV19
clone_size: .
j_call: TRBJ2-3
d_call: TRBD2
cdr3_aa: CASSIAGRGADTQYF
cdr3_nt: TGTGCCAGTAGTATAGCAGGGAGGGGAGCAGATACGCAGTATTTT

v_call: TRBV7-2
clone_size: once
j_call: TRBJ2-7
d_call: TRBD1
cdr3_aa: CASSSPGTGYEQYF
cdr3_nt: TGTGCCAGCAGCTCTCCGGGGACAGGGTACGAGCAGTACTTC

v_call: TRBV13
clone_size: .
j_call: TRBJ2-3
d_call: TRBD2
cdr3_aa: CASSASGGALTDTQYF
cdr3_nt: TGTGCCAGCAGCGCCAGCGGGGGGGCCCTTACAGATACGCAGTATTTT

v_call: TRBV11-1
clone_size: .
j_call: TRBJ2-7
d_call: TRBD1
cdr3_aa: CASSFWDSIVILSYEQYF
cdr3_nt: TGTGCCAGCAGCTTTTGGGACAGCATTGTTATACTATCCTACGAGCAGTACTTC